This TCR beta chain comes out of a study of cytomegalovirus exposure and HLA in healthy donors. General study findings and limits: Subsequent analysis found a tendency for first-cohort TCR clusters to co-occur within the 95 to 150 validation repertoires.

This CDR3 contains 14 residues. CDR1 and CDR2 from the germline V gene are SEHNR and FQNEAQ (reference sequence). V lost 5 bases, J lost 0 bases, and 10 bases lay in between. Clones were sequenced by immunoSEQ multiplex PCR, and TCRdb holds only the in-frame ones, with some missing. The table lists about 120,000 clones, around 96% of them singletons, with about 1.8% in the top ten. Comments on this clone: Its antigen is as yet unknown.

This TCR was sampled from a man aged 18-30 years in good health and CMV-seronegative. The specimen was PBMCs. The chain is built from TRBV7-9 and TRBJ2-5, with D perhaps TRBD2 (6 bases). The CDR3 region is CASSTRENQETQYF. The CDR3 DNA sequence: TGTGCCAGCAGCACCCGGGAGAACCAAGAGACCCAGTACTTC. The variable domain in full, with the rest retrieved from reference TRBV7-9 and TRBJ2-5, is DTGVSQNPRHKITKRGQNVTFRCDPISEHNRLYWYRQTLGQGPEFLTYFQNEAQLEKSRLLSDRFSAERPKGSFSTLEIQRTEQGDSAMYLCASSTRENQETQYFGPGTRLLVL.